The rows below give T cell receptor beta chains drawn from one sample of a study of blood T cells in healthy people across ages. TCRdb itself ran the 5' RACE reads through MiXCR, one entry per CDR3 protein. The repertoire consists of roughly 800,000 distinct CDR3 sequences, with roughly 60% occurring once and the leading ten covering over 20%. The sequenced sample was blood. All receptors derive from a young man in good health. Both conserved end residues are part of each CDR3. D genes are given only for firm matches. Some rows have no size entry. The others give once, few or many, or a class for an expanded clone.

length: 15; J: TRBJ1-1; size: -; D: -; V: TRBV4-1; CDR3: CASSQDSKEGAEAFF; DNA: TGCGCCAGCAGCCAAGATAGTAAAGAGGGGGCTGAAGCTTTCTTT
length: 15; J: TRBJ2-7; size: once; D: -; V: TRBV20-1; CDR3: CSARERELVPFEQYF; DNA: TGCAGTGCTAGAGAACGGGAACTAGTCCCATTCGAGCAGTACTTC
length: 18; J: TRBJ2-3; size: -; D: TRBD2; V: TRBV5-1; CDR3: CASSLAAAGLAASDTQYF; DNA: TGCGCCAGCAGCTTGGCGGCGGCCGGACTAGCGGCTTCGGATACGCAGTATTTT
length: 15; J: TRBJ2-7; size: -; D: -; V: TRBV20-1; CDR3: CSAPGVTSPYNEQYF; DNA: TGCAGTGCTCCAGGTGTCACTTCACCCTACAATGAGCAGTACTTC
length: 15; J: TRBJ2-5; size: -; D: TRBD2; V: TRBV7-2; CDR3: CASRRLAGEAKTQYF; DNA: TGTGCCAGCAGGCGACTAGCGGGAGAAGCGAAGACCCAGTACTTC
length: 15; J: TRBJ1-5; size: -; D: -; V: TRBV7-6; CDR3: CASSLQSGFNQPQHF; DNA: TGTGCCAGCAGCTTACAAAGCGGATTCAATCAGCCCCAGCATTTT
length: 9; J: TRBJ2-5; size: -; D: -; V: TRBV27; CDR3: CAVWETQYF; DNA: TGTGCCGTGTGGGAGACCCAGTACTTC
length: 11; J: TRBJ2-5; size: -; D: -; V: TRBV2; CDR3: CASSTGRTQYF; DNA: TGTGCCAGCAGCACCGGTAGGACCCAGTACTTC
length: 12; J: TRBJ2-1; size: -; D: -; V: TRBV20-1; CDR3: CSGRSSYNEQFF; DNA: TGCAGTGGACGCAGCTCCTACAATGAGCAGTTCTTC
length: 12; J: TRBJ2-1; size: once; D: -; V: TRBV28; CDR3: CASSETVNTQFF; DNA: TGTGCCAGCAGTGAGACAGTCAATACGCAGTTCTTC
length: 15; J: TRBJ2-7; size: -; D: TRBD1; V: TRBV4-1; CDR3: CASSQGGTGVYEQYF; DNA: TGCGCCAGCAGCCAAGGGGGGACAGGAGTCTACGAGCAGTACTTC
length: 14; J: TRBJ2-7; size: once; D: -; V: TRBV11-3; CDR3: CASSPTRSSYEQYF; DNA: TGTGCCAGCAGCCCTACTCGTTCTTCCTACGAGCAGTACTTC
length: 14; J: TRBJ2-7; size: -; D: -; V: TRBV7-2; CDR3: CASSSVGWSYEQYF; DNA: TGTGCCAGCAGTTCGGTGGGTTGGTCCTACGAGCAGTACTTC
length: 14; J: TRBJ2-7; size: -; D: -; V: TRBV7-2; CDR3: CASSLNYQGGEQYF; DNA: TGTGCCAGCAGCTTAAACTATCAAGGGGGCGAGCAGTACTTC
length: 14; J: TRBJ2-7; size: -; D: -; V: TRBV20-1; CDR3: CSAGRSLEIYEQYF; DNA: TGCAGTGCTGGGAGGTCTCTCGAGATTTACGAGCAGTACTTC
length: 14; J: TRBJ1-1; size: -; D: -; V: TRBV4-2; CDR3: CASSRESMGTEAFF; DNA: TGTGCCAGCAGCCGAGAATCCATGGGGACTGAAGCTTTCTTT
length: 15; J: TRBJ1-2; size: -; D: -; V: TRBV14; CDR3: CASSPMGSTYYGYTF; DNA: TGTGCCAGCAGCCCAATGGGTTCCACGTACTATGGCTACACCTTC
length: 11; J: TRBJ2-5; size: -; D: -; V: TRBV6-1; CDR3: CASSETAGQYF; DNA: TGTGCCAGCAGCGAGACTGCTGGGCAGTACTTC
length: 15; J: TRBJ2-5; size: few; D: -; V: TRBV3-1; CDR3: CASSQDHLAMETQYF; DNA: TGTGCCAGCAGCCAGGATCATCTAGCGATGGAGACCCAGTACTTC
length: 15; J: TRBJ2-7; size: -; D: TRBD1; V: TRBV4-3; CDR3: CASSLWTGGGYEQYF; DNA: TGCGCCAGCAGCCTATGGACAGGGGGAGGCTACGAGCAGTACTTC
length: 14; J: TRBJ2-7; size: -; D: TRBD2; V: TRBV7-2; CDR3: CASSLLPGRGEQYF; DNA: TGTGCCAGCAGCTTACTCCCTGGGAGGGGCGAGCAGTACTTC
length: 14; J: TRBJ1-1; size: few; D: TRBD1; V: TRBV5-5; CDR3: CASSQGGVDTEAFF; DNA: TGTGCCAGCAGCCAGGGGGGGGTAGACACTGAAGCTTTCTTT
length: 15; J: TRBJ1-5; size: -; D: -; V: TRBV3-1; CDR3: CASSQGGYSNQPQHF; DNA: TGTGCCAGCAGCCAAGGGGGTTATAGCAATCAGCCCCAGCATTTT
length: 17; J: TRBJ1-4; size: few; D: -; V: TRBV4-3; CDR3: CASSQEPPRRGDEKLFF; DNA: TGCGCCAGCAGCCAAGAGCCCCCCCGAAGGGGGGATGAAAAACTGTTTTTT
length: 16; J: TRBJ2-2; size: -; D: -; V: TRBV29-1; CDR3: CSSPPYYKSNTGELFF; DNA: TGCAGCAGCCCCCCGTATTACAAATCGAACACCGGGGAGCTGTTTTTT
length: 16; J: TRBJ2-1; size: -; D: TRBD2; V: TRBV19; CDR3: CASSRRLAGDYNEQFF; DNA: TGTGCCAGTAGCCGTCGACTAGCGGGGGATTACAATGAGCAGTTCTTC
length: 16; J: TRBJ2-1; size: -; D: -; V: TRBV20-1; CDR3: CSADQLRTSSYNEQFF; DNA: TGCAGTGCTGACCAACTGCGGACCAGCTCCTACAATGAGCAGTTCTTC
length: 15; J: TRBJ2-6; size: -; D: -; V: TRBV6-5; CDR3: CASSYTFSGANVLTF; DNA: TGTGCCAGCAGTTACACCTTCTCTGGGGCCAACGTCCTGACTTTC
length: 12; J: TRBJ1-1; size: -; D: -; V: TRBV29-1; CDR3: CSVSSLNTEAFF; DNA: TGCAGCGTTAGCTCTTTGAACACTGAAGCTTTCTTT
length: 15; J: TRBJ1-5; size: -; D: TRBD1; V: TRBV12-3/TRBV12-4; CDR3: CASSFGTGGRQPQHF; DNA: TGTGCCAGCAGTTTCGGGACAGGGGGGCGTCAGCCCCAGCATTTT
length: 16; J: TRBJ2-1; size: once; D: TRBD2; V: TRBV14; CDR3: CASSPRRTSGRDEQFF; DNA: TGTGCCAGCAGCCCCCGGCGGACTAGCGGTAGGGATGAGCAGTTCTTC
length: 18; J: TRBJ2-5; size: -; D: TRBD2; V: TRBV9; CDR3: CASSRKAPSGGAMETQYF; DNA: TGTGCCAGCAGCCGGAAAGCACCTAGCGGGGGGGCCATGGAGACCCAGTACTTC